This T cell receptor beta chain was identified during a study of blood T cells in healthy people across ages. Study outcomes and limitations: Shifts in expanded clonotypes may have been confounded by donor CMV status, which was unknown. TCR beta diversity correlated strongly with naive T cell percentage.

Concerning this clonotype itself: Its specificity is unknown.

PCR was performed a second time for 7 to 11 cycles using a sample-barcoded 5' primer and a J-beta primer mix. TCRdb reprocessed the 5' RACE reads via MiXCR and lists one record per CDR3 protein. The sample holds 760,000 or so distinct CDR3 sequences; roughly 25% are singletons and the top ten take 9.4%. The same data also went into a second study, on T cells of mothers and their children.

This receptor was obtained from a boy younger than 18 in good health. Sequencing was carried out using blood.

The CDR3 protein is CASGSTGVDGYTF. CDR3 nucleotide sequence: TGTGCTAGTGGTTCGACAGGGGTCGATGGCTACACCTTC. This sequence joins TRBV12-5 and TRBJ1-2; 8 nucleotides align to TRBD1. Trimming removed 4 bases from V and 6 bases from J; junction bases left unmatched: 4. CDR3 length equals 13 residues. Germline CDR1 LGHNT, CDR2 FRNRAP.